This T cell receptor (beta chain) was sequenced during a study of blood T cell repertoires in COVID-19. About the study: The United States, Italy and Spain were the sources of the acute and convalescent COVID-19 samples. PBMCs, B-cell-depleted T cells, or T cells were the source of the cDNA or gDNA that made up the material.

How the authors handled the data: It was from reference gene primer amplification that nucleated cell counts were estimated. Profiled with immunoSEQ multiplex PCR; TCRdb holds only in-frame clones, not every one. Clone size and the V and J calls come from that table; the DNA yielded D and trimming. The sample yields about 83,000 clones, 87% seen once. CDR1 and CDR2 from the germline V gene are SNHLY and FYNNEI. The CDR3 length is 16 residues. Trimming removed 6 bases from V and 7 bases from J; junction bases left unmatched: 17. This receptor was identified in a man aged 55-75 years with acute or convalescent COVID-19. Sequencing was done on a sample of peripheral blood. V and J are TRBV2 and TRBJ1-2; 7 positions match TRBD1. The CDR3, as DNA: TGTGCCAGCAGGGAGTATCTACAGGGGAAGGAGGCTGGCTACACCTTC. Residues: CASREYLQGKEAGYTF.